The source of this T cell receptor beta chain is a study of T cell repertoires in aging, cancer and after chemotherapy. Notes on the study in general: Across the chemotherapy interval, each cancer cohort showed higher median generation probability, suggesting thymic rebound.

By frequency in the sample, this clonotype is large (0.1 to 1%). Its antigen remains unidentified. The CDR3 length is 16 residues. The germline V and J ends were trimmed by 6 bases and 4 bases, with 17 bases remaining between them. CDR1 SGHDT and CDR2 YYEEEE come from the germline V gene. Peripheral blood genomic DNA, not sorted cells or RNA, was the template. Rearranged V-D-J TRB sequences were amplified with a mixed TRB-A/B primer pool. TCRdb independently ran MiXCR on the multiplex PCR reads; one entry per CDR3 protein. The table records over a thousand distinct CDR3 sequences, about 26% of them present only once.

This TCR was recovered from a human donor with a blood cancer. Sequencing was done on a sample of blood. The V gene is TRBV5-6, the J gene TRBJ2-6, with TRBD2 as a possible D gene (6 bases). CDR3 nucleotide sequence: TGTGCCAGCACCCAAGTGGGGGGTTCAGGGGCCAACGTCCTGACTTTC. Protein sequence: CASTQVGGSGANVLTF.